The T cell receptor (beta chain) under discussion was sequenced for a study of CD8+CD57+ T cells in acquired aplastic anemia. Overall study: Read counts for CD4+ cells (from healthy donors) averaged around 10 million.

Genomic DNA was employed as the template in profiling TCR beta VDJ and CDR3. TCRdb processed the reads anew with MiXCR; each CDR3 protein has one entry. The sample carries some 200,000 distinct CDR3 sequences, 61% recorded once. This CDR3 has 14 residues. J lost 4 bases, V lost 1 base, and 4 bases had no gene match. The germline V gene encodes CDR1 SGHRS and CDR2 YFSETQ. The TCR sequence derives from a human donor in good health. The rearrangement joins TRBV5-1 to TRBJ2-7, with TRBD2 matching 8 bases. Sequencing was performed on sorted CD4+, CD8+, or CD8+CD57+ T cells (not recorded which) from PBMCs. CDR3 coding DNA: TGCGCCAGCAGCTTGAAGCGGGGGTCATACGAGCAGTACTTC. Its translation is CASSLKRGSYEQYF.